This T cell receptor (beta chain) derives from a study of Ad26.COV2.S vaccination and SARS-CoV-2 variants (TCRdb year 2021). Regarding the study in general: Donors in the vaccine arm were drawn from COV1001, a phase I-IIa trial of Ad26.COV2.S in healthy adults that was multicentre, randomized, double-blind and placebo-controlled. Investigators remained blinded to trial group allocation during experiments and outcome assessment. The TCR-sequenced set comprised approximately 30 samples: around 20 Ad26.COV2.S vaccine recipients, 5 placebo recipients and 8 SARS-CoV-2 convalescent individuals. Trial participants were randomized into five groups of five: low-dose or high-dose Ad26.COV2.S given once or twice, or placebo on both occasions. Ad26.COV2.S was administered intramuscularly at a dose of 5x10^10 or 1x10^11 viral particles, either as one shot or as two shots given 56 days apart. TCRbeta repertoire sequencing served as the tool for gauging how specific and how broad the SARS-CoV-2-reactive T cell receptors were following Ad26.COV2.S vaccination.

The meaning of the sample's treatment or condition label: some 20 received Ad26.COV2.S at low or high dose, single or two shots; about 5 received placebo; per-sample allocation not given. Repertoires of vaccine and placebo recipients were sequenced from samples collected on day 63 after the first injection. In Cohort 1b, about 25 adults aged 18-55 years were enrolled at a single site in Boston, USA, between 29 July and 7 August 2020. As a vaccine, Ad26.COV2.S was a replication-incompetent adenovirus type 26 vector that expressed a prefusion-stabilized SARS-CoV-2 spike protein derived from the original Wuhan strain. Points on this clone: What this receptor recognizes is not known. No clone much larger than this one lies a single base away; base qualities are absent.

Broader findings and caveats from the paper: It was noted by the authors that total T cell responses may have been underestimated by the TCR breadth and depth analyses. Comparable non-spike TCR breadth was observed between vaccine and placebo recipients, consistent with only spike being contained in the vaccine. Compared with placebo recipients, Ad26.COV2.S recipients showed higher spike-specific TCR breadth (P = 0.0014). Substantial breadth of spike-specific CD8+ and CD4+ T cell responses was reported after vaccination. Comparing responses between vaccine doses or regimens was not something the study was powered to do.

The immunoSEQ Assay was used to sequence TCRbeta CDR3 regions. After extraction, genomic DNA underwent amplification by bias-controlled multiplex PCR, followed by high-throughput sequencing. The study's processing was this. To quantify the absolute abundance of every unique TCRbeta CDR3 region, sequences were collapsed and filtered. Usable DNA was measured by amplifying reference genes present in all nucleated cells, and TCRbeta template counts were normalized to that usable DNA to estimate T cell fraction. Repertoire TCRs were annotated as SARS-CoV-2-specific by exact matching of V gene, CDR3 amino acid sequence and J gene to a known reactive TCR set. The reference SARS-CoV-2 TCR set came from MIRA and was filtered for enrichment in COVID-19-positive ImmuneCODE repertoires, removing public or cross-reactive TCRs. Using the MIRA antigens, annotated TCRs were further analysed by specific ORF or by position within an ORF. Breadth was defined as annotated unique rearrangements over total unique productive rearrangements; depth was the summed frequency of those rearrangements. TCR breadth was compared between groups using two-sided Wilcoxon rank-sum tests. TCRdb took over this immuneACCESS table, retaining in-frame rearrangements with V and J assigned. Such tables are incomplete; in checked studies, under half of the missing clones stem from an unresolved V gene, and the remainder is unexplained. V, J and clone size were drawn from that table, and D and trimming were deduced from the DNA. Present in this sample are 300,000 to 400,000 clones, approximately 87% of which were seen just once. The ten largest clonotypes hold about 5% of the sample.

The TCR comes from a person aged 18-65 years who received the Ad26.COV2.S COVID-19 vaccine or a placebo. The material sequenced was peripheral blood, taken in a trial of Ad26.COV2.S vaccine versus placebo.

CDR3 loop: CASTQVSQGILMGNTIYF. Here is the DNA: TGTGCCAGCACCCAAGTCTCACAGGGAATCCTAATGGGAAACACCATATATTTT. Recombination connected TRBV7-2 to TRBJ1-3; TRBD1 could be the D gene, as 6 bases match. The junction carries 26 bases between V and J, which are trimmed by 7 bases and 4 bases respectively. There are 18 amino acids in the CDR3, from cysteine to phenylalanine inclusive. Only the CDR3 portion is preserved as DNA: 54 bases, with reading frame beginning at the first base. The germline V gene supplies CDR1 SGHTA and CDR2 FQGNSA.